The entry below describes one T cell receptor beta chain. The data derive from a study of T cell responses to AZD1222 COVID-19 vaccine. Assay: immunoSEQ multiplex PCR; the TCRdb copy retains only in-frame clones and omits some. Among approximately 190,000 clones, approximately 94% were seen once, and the ten largest hold 9.2%. The CDR3 extends over 19 amino acids. V was pared by 0 bases and J by 0 bases, with 20 bases between. The germline CDR1 and CDR2 sequences are LNHDA and SQIVND (reference sequence). Sequencing was performed on peripheral blood, taken on day 0 of AZD1222 vaccination. The chain carries TRBV19 and TRBJ1-1; TRBD1 is a possible D gene (5 bases). This sequence was found in an adult in good health. The CDR3 DNA reads as TGTGCCAGTAGTATAGAGGGACTAAGGACATTGGGGATGAACACTGAAGCTTTCTTT. Translated, it gives CASSIEGLRTLGMNTEAFF. Combining the CDR3 with reference TRBV19 and TRBJ1-1 gives the whole variable domain DGGITQSPKYLFRKEGQNVTLSCEQNLNHDAMYWYRQDPGQGLRLIYYSQIVNDFQKGDIAEGYSVSREKKESFPLTVTSAQKNPTAFYLCASSIEGLRTLGMNTEAFFGQGTRLTVV.